The rows below give T cell receptor beta chains drawn from one sample of a study of blood T cell repertoires in COVID-19. Using immunoSEQ multiplex PCR, the repertoire was profiled, and TCRdb retains in-frame clones only, with some absent. The table lists roughly 110,000 clones, around 80% of them singletons. Material for sequencing was peripheral blood. These receptors were taken from a man in his sixties or seventies with acute or convalescent COVID-19. CDR3s include the opening cysteine and the closing phenylalanine or tryptophan. The D gene is left open where the match is weak. The size entry is marked missing in some rows and otherwise reads once, few, many or a size class.

CDR3 protein: CASSTLGGGTDTQYF
CDR3 DNA: TGTGCCAGCAGCACACTAGGGGGTGGAACAGATACGCAGTATTTT
clone size: NA
D gene: NA
V gene: TRBV7-2
J gene: TRBJ2-3

CDR3 protein: CAIPDYYGYTF
CDR3 DNA: TGTGCCATTCCCGACTACTATGGCTACACCTTC
clone size: NA
D gene: NA
V gene: TRBV19
J gene: TRBJ1-2

CDR3 protein: CASIRTGANTEAFF
CDR3 DNA: TGTGCCAGCATTAGGACAGGTGCCAACACTGAAGCTTTCTTT
clone size: once
D gene: TRBD1
V gene: TRBV2
J gene: TRBJ1-1

CDR3 protein: CASSPLYPYKTDTQYF
CDR3 DNA: TGTGCCAGCTCACCACTGTACCCTTACAAGACAGATACGCAGTATTTT
clone size: NA
D gene: NA
V gene: TRBV18
J gene: TRBJ2-3

CDR3 protein: CASSTGQGVVQPQHF
CDR3 DNA: TGTGCCAGTAGTACCGGACAGGGGGTGGTTCAGCCCCAGCATTTT
clone size: NA
D gene: TRBD1
V gene: TRBV19
J gene: TRBJ1-5

CDR3 protein: CASSIGMQGGVAETQYF
CDR3 DNA: TGTGCCAGTAGTATAGGGATGCAGGGGGGCGTAGCAGAGACCCAGTACTTC
clone size: NA
D gene: NA
V gene: TRBV19
J gene: TRBJ2-5

CDR3 protein: CASSGSVTGAEAFF
CDR3 DNA: TGTGCCAGCAGTGGCTCGGTGACAGGGGCTGAAGCTTTCTTT
clone size: NA
D gene: TRBD1
V gene: TRBV2
J gene: TRBJ1-1

CDR3 protein: CASSEPLAGAGETQYF
CDR3 DNA: TGTGCCAGCAGTGAACCCTTAGCGGGGGCGGGGGAGACCCAGTACTTC
clone size: NA
D gene: TRBD2
V gene: TRBV6-1
J gene: TRBJ2-5

CDR3 protein: CASSREGSPDTQYF
CDR3 DNA: TGTGCCAGCAGTCGGGAGGGTTCACCAGATACGCAGTATTTT
clone size: NA
D gene: TRBD2
V gene: TRBV2
J gene: TRBJ2-3

CDR3 protein: CASSPSGISSWAETQYF
CDR3 DNA: TGCGCCAGCAGCCCCTCAGGCATTTCATCGTGGGCGGAGACCCAGTACTTC
clone size: NA
D gene: NA
V gene: TRBV4-3
J gene: TRBJ2-5

CDR3 protein: CSVGPRLADTQYF
CDR3 DNA: TGCAGCGTTGGACCTCGCCTAGCTGATACGCAGTATTTT
clone size: NA
D gene: NA
V gene: TRBV29-1
J gene: TRBJ2-3

CDR3 protein: CASSSGTGGQEQYF
CDR3 DNA: TGCGCCAGCAGCAGCGGGACAGGGGGGCAGGAGCAGTACTTC
clone size: NA
D gene: TRBD1
V gene: TRBV5-1
J gene: TRBJ2-7

CDR3 protein: CASRLILRSSGNTIYF
CDR3 DNA: TGTGCAAGTCGCTTAATTCTAAGGAGCTCTGGAAACACCATATATTTT
clone size: NA
D gene: NA
V gene: TRBV12-2
J gene: TRBJ1-3

CDR3 protein: CASSRAGGSTDTQYF
CDR3 DNA: TGTGCCAGCAGCCGAGCGGGGGGCAGCACAGATACGCAGTATTTT
clone size: NA
D gene: TRBD2
V gene: TRBV7-3
J gene: TRBJ2-3

CDR3 protein: CASSYGQGHSPLHF
CDR3 DNA: TGTGCCAGCAGTTACGGACAGGGTCATTCACCCCTCCACTTT
clone size: NA
D gene: TRBD1
V gene: TRBV6-2/TRBV6-3
J gene: TRBJ1-6

CDR3 protein: CASSPNTGGADTEAFF
CDR3 DNA: TGTGCCAGCTCACCAAACACAGGGGGCGCGGACACTGAAGCTTTCTTT
clone size: few
D gene: TRBD1
V gene: TRBV18
J gene: TRBJ1-1

CDR3 protein: CAISETGENTEAFF
CDR3 DNA: TGTGCCATCAGTGAGACAGGGGAGAACACTGAAGCTTTCTTT
clone size: NA
D gene: TRBD1
V gene: TRBV10-3
J gene: TRBJ1-1

CDR3 protein: CASRGADINTEAFF
CDR3 DNA: TGTGCCAGTAGGGGGGCGGACATCAACACTGAAGCTTTCTTT
clone size: once
D gene: NA
V gene: TRBV19
J gene: TRBJ1-1

CDR3 protein: CASSLSETGLGDYGYTF
CDR3 DNA: TGTGCCAGCAGCTTATCCGAGACAGGGTTAGGAGACTATGGCTACACCTTC
clone size: once
D gene: TRBD1
V gene: TRBV11-2
J gene: TRBJ1-2

CDR3 protein: CASSYSRDKVDYGYTF
CDR3 DNA: TGTGCCAGCAGTTACTCCCGGGACAAAGTGGACTATGGCTACACCTTC
clone size: once
D gene: NA
V gene: TRBV6-2/TRBV6-3
J gene: TRBJ1-2

CDR3 protein: CASSYTGASNYGYTF
CDR3 DNA: TGTGCCAGCAGCTACACAGGGGCCTCGAACTATGGCTACACCTTC
clone size: NA
D gene: TRBD1
V gene: TRBV5-4
J gene: TRBJ1-2

CDR3 protein: CASSPRWGHRLQETQYF
CDR3 DNA: TGTGCCAGCAGCCCAAGGTGGGGACACAGGCTACAAGAGACCCAGTACTTC
clone size: NA
D gene: NA
V gene: TRBV9
J gene: TRBJ2-5

CDR3 protein: CASSFTGTSRSYEQYF
CDR3 DNA: TGTGCCAGCAGCTTTACCGGGACATCTCGTTCTTACGAGCAGTACTTC
clone size: NA
D gene: NA
V gene: TRBV7-9
J gene: TRBJ2-7

CDR3 protein: CASSPRDRGTGELFF
CDR3 DNA: TGTGCCAGTAGTCCCCGGGACAGGGGAACCGGGGAGCTGTTTTTT
clone size: NA
D gene: TRBD1
V gene: TRBV19
J gene: TRBJ2-2

CDR3 protein: CASSDSSGTGTYNEQFF
CDR3 DNA: TGTGCCAGCAGTGACTCGAGTGGGACAGGTACCTACAATGAGCAGTTCTTC
clone size: NA
D gene: TRBD1
V gene: TRBV6-4
J gene: TRBJ2-1

CDR3 protein: CASSQAEGAGTGELFF
CDR3 DNA: TGTGCCAGCAGCCAAGCCGAGGGGGCTGGTACCGGGGAGCTGTTTTTT
clone size: NA
D gene: TRBD1
V gene: TRBV4-2
J gene: TRBJ2-2

CDR3 protein: CASSQGTGGNNEQFF
CDR3 DNA: TGTGCCAGCAGCCAAGGTACGGGGGGTAACAATGAGCAGTTCTTC
clone size: NA
D gene: TRBD2
V gene: TRBV3-1/TRBV3-2
J gene: TRBJ2-1

CDR3 protein: CATSRDQVGQGLGRDYEQYF
CDR3 DNA: TGTGCCACCAGCAGAGATCAGGTGGGACAGGGACTTGGTCGTGACTACGAGCAGTACTTC
clone size: NA
D gene: TRBD1
V gene: TRBV15
J gene: TRBJ2-7

CDR3 protein: CASSQDGTAASGGNEQFF
CDR3 DNA: TGCGCCAGCAGCCAAGATGGTACGGCAGCTAGCGGGGGGAATGAGCAGTTCTTC
clone size: NA
D gene: TRBD2
V gene: TRBV4-1
J gene: TRBJ2-1

CDR3 protein: CASSQDPPTGGNQPQHF
CDR3 DNA: TGCGCCAGCAGCCAAGATCCCCCGACAGGGGGAAATCAGCCCCAGCATTTT
clone size: NA
D gene: TRBD1
V gene: TRBV4-3
J gene: TRBJ1-5

CDR3 protein: CASSITLLYSNQPQHF
CDR3 DNA: TGTGCCAGCAGCATAACTCTACTCTATAGCAATCAGCCCCAGCATTTT
clone size: NA
D gene: NA
V gene: TRBV5-8
J gene: TRBJ1-5

CDR3 protein: CASSLSGGRDIQYF
CDR3 DNA: TGTGCCAGCAGCTTAAGCGGGGGCCGAGACATTCAGTACTTC
clone size: once
D gene: TRBD2
V gene: TRBV9
J gene: TRBJ2-4

CDR3 protein: CASRINGQSGELFF
CDR3 DNA: TGTGCCAGCAGAATAAATGGACAGTCCGGGGAGCTGTTTTTT
clone size: NA
D gene: NA
V gene: TRBV6-6
J gene: TRBJ2-2

CDR3 protein: CASSEWVRQGSASNQPQHF
CDR3 DNA: TGTGCCAGCAGTGAATGGGTCAGACAGGGTTCCGCGAGCAATCAGCCCCAGCATTTT
clone size: NA
D gene: TRBD1
V gene: TRBV2
J gene: TRBJ1-5

CDR3 protein: CASSTDPGGDYGYTF
CDR3 DNA: TGCGCCAGCAGCACTGACCCAGGGGGTGACTATGGCTACACCTTC
clone size: NA
D gene: TRBD1
V gene: TRBV5-1
J gene: TRBJ1-2